Below are 3 T cell receptor beta chains sequenced from a single sample in a study of a mutant IDH1 vaccine in newly diagnosed glioma. Assay used: immunoSEQ multiplex PCR; TCRdb lists only in-frame clones, some missing. The table lists around 56,000 clones, roughly 77% of them singletons, with over 7% in the top ten. Time point reported: week 23, last vaccination. It was 300 ug of mutant IDH1 20-mer peptide that made up each vaccine dose, given with topical imiquimod. For these TCRs, the target antigens are not known. This sample comprised PBMCs, obtained from a glioma patient whose treatment included an IDH1 peptide vaccine. The receptors originated from a woman in her thirties or forties with glioma. Some clones in this sample may be carry-over from other donors' samples.

The chain recombines TRBV6-6 with TRBJ1-2, with 9 nucleotides matching TRBD1. Germline loops: CDR1 MNHNY, CDR2 SVGAGI (reference sequence). Unmatched junction bases numbered 12, after V lost 7 bases and J lost 6 bases. This CDR3 contains 15 residues. The CDR3 region has the DNA TGTGCCAGCACGATCCTGACAGGGGGGATGGATGGCTACACCTTC. Protein sequence: CASTILTGGMDGYTF.

CDR3 nucleotides: TGTGCCAGCAGGCTCAATCGGGGGTCCGAAGCTTTCTTT. Translation: CASRLNRGSEAFF. The rearrangement joins TRBV27 to TRBJ1-1, with D maybe TRBD1 (5 bases). Germline CDR1 is MNHEY and CDR2 is SMNVEV (reference sequence). This CDR3 region has 13 residues. V was clipped by 6 bases and J by 8 bases, with 16 bases between them.

This clone showed up just once. This chain links TRBV5-6 with TRBJ1-6; D uncertain. V was shortened by 4 bases and J by 8 bases, with 10 bases between the two germline ends. Germline V gene lookup returns CDR1 SGHDT and CDR2 YYEEEE. The CDR3 runs to 13 residues. CDR3 DNA sequence: TGTGCCAGCAGCACTATAGGAGATTCACCCCTCCACTTT. This encodes CASSTIGDSPLHF.